Given below is one T cell receptor (beta chain) in context. TCRdb keeps only in-frame clones here, not all; method: immunoSEQ multiplex PCR. The data contain 140,000 to 150,000 clones, around 87% of them seen just once; the ten biggest clones take up around 6.3%. V lost 9 bases and J lost 4, with 7 bases in between. This CDR3 comprises 11 residues. Germline values: CDR1 SNHLY, CDR2 FYNNEI. This sample was taken from a study of blood T cell repertoires in COVID-19. Sequenced: peripheral blood. This receptor was obtained from an elderly man with acute or convalescent COVID-19. The chain couples TRBV2 to TRBJ2-1, with a possible D match to TRBD2 (5 bases). The CDR3 DNA follows: TGTGCCAGAGCGGATTACAATGAGCAGTTCTTC. Amino acid sequence: CARADYNEQFF.